Below, 19 T cell receptor beta chains from the same sample are listed, as sequenced in a study of early T cells in non-severe SARS-CoV-2 infection. TCRdb re-called the 5' RACE reads with MiXCR, one entry per CDR3 protein. The table has some 42,000 distinct CDR3 sequences, approximately 5.9% seen once. The sample here was whole blood, taken at baseline. These receptors were obtained from an adult who was a healthcare worker with PCR-confirmed SARS-CoV-2 infection or an uninfected control (not recorded which).

This clonotype was detected ten times or more. This chain uses TRBV7-2 with TRBJ2-2; 10 bases are a match to TRBD2. This CDR3 is 14 amino acids long. CDR1 is SGHTA and CDR2 is FQGNSA in the germline V gene. Trimming took 5 bases from V and 6 from J; bases not matched to a gene: 3. The CDR3 DNA reads TGTGCCAGCAGCGCCAGCGGGGGGGCCGGGGAGCTGTTTTTT. Amino acids: CASSASGGAGELFF.

This clonotype was detected ten times or more. The chain couples TRBV7-2 to TRBJ1-6; a possible D gene is TRBD1 (5 bases). The V and J ends lost 0 bases and 5 bases respectively, with 8 bases between them. Per germline, CDR1 SGHTA and CDR2 FQGNSA. The CDR3 is made up of 15 amino acids. CDR3 nucleotides: TGTGCCAGCAGCTTAGCGAGGGGAAATAATTCACCCCTCCACTTT. Its translation is CASSLARGNNSPLHF.

The chain carries TRBV6-2 or TRBV6-3 and TRBJ2-2; TRBD1 might be the D (6 bases). Per the germline V gene, CDR1 is MNHEY and CDR2 is SVGEGT. The germline V and J ends were trimmed by 2 bases and 1 base, with 8 bases remaining between them. This CDR3 is 15 amino acids long. This CDR3 is CASSYGTMNTGELFF. The CDR3 DNA reads as TGTGCCAGCAGTTACGGGACAATGAACACCGGGGAGCTGTTTTTT.

This clonotype was observed many times. In DNA form, the CDR3 reads TGTGCCAGCAGCTTATCAGGGTCTAACACTGAAGCTTTCTTT. Translation: CASSLSGSNTEAFF. The chain couples TRBV7-6 to TRBJ1-1; tentative D call: TRBD1 (5 bases). There are 14 residues in the CDR3. CDR1 is SGHVS, CDR2 FNYEAQ, per germline. Between the trimmed V and J ends, which lost 2 bases and 2 bases, there was a span of 9 bases.

V is TRBV7-2 and J is TRBJ2-7, with 11 bases matching TRBD1. This CDR3 is built from 15 residues. CDR1 and CDR2 from the germline V gene are SGHTA and FQGNSA. Trimming cost V 5 bases and J 5 bases; bases outside gene matches: 8. The DNA of the CDR3 is TGTGCCAGCAGCGAGGACAGGGGGCTTTTGGACGAGCAGTACTTC. It encodes CASSEDRGLLDEQYF.

The V call is TRBV28, the J call TRBJ2-3, with TRBD2 matching 12 bases. CDR3 length: 19 amino acids. V was pared by 5 bases and J by 0 bases, with 12 bases of the junction left unmatched. Germline-derived CDR1 and CDR2 are MDHEN and SYDVKM. The CDR3 nucleotides read TGTGCCAGCAGTCACCTAGCGGGGGGGCCCCGTAAAAGCACAGATACGCAGTATTTT. Residues: CASSHLAGGPRKSTDTQYF.

In this sample, this clonotype turned up many times. V is TRBV6-2 or TRBV6-3 and J is TRBJ2-7; D is ambiguous. Germline V CDR1 and CDR2: MNHEY, SVGEGT. The CDR3 has 14 amino acids. Trimming stripped 6 bases from V and 2 bases from J, with 14 bases between. CDR3 region: CASSYGRKTYEQYF. Here the CDR3 DNA reads TGTGCCAGCAGCTATGGACGAAAAACCTACGAGCAGTACTTC.

The rearrangement links TRBV5-8 to TRBJ2-5, with 11 bases identical to TRBD1. This CDR3 is built from 15 residues. V shed 1 base, J shed 4 bases, and the junction held 3 bases outside the gene matches. Looked up from germline, CDR1 is SGHTS and CDR2 is YDEGEE. The chain's CDR3 is CASSLRTGGRETQYF. The CDR3 DNA reads TGTGCCAGCAGCTTGAGGACAGGGGGCAGAGAGACCCAGTACTTC.

This clonotype has ten or more counts. This chain uses TRBV28 with TRBJ2-7; D perhaps matches TRBD1 (6 bases). The CDR3 runs 15 residues. Trimming cost V 9 bases and J 6 bases, with 24 bases left between them. From germline, CDR1 is MDHEN and CDR2 SYDVKM. CDR3 DNA sequence: TGTGCCAGTTGGGGCAGGGGTTTAAAGAGCGGCGAGCAGTACTTC. Translating it yields CASWGRGLKSGEQYF. Complete variable domain (other parts from reference TRBV28 and TRBJ2-7): DVKVTQSSRYLVKRTGEKVFLECVQDMDHENMFWYRQDPGLGLRLIYFSYDVKMKEKGDIPEGYSVSREKKERFSLILESASTNQTSMYLCASWGRGLKSGEQYFGPGTRLTVT.

This clonotype was detected ten times or more. The chain uses TRBV7-8 and TRBJ1-5; D gene uncertain. The CDR3 extends over 12 amino acids. Germline-derived CDR1 and CDR2 are SGHVS and FQNEAQ. V was trimmed by 4 bases and J by 4 bases, leaving 5 bases between them. The CDR3 coding sequence is TGTGCCAGCAGCTACAATAATCAGCCCCAGCATTTT. Protein product: CASSYNNQPQHF.

The V call is TRBV6-1, the J call TRBJ2-7; no reliable D call. V lost 6 bases and J lost 2, with 8 bases in between. The CDR3 has 12 amino acids. CDR1 and CDR2 (germline): MNHNS, SASEGT. For the CDR3, the DNA is TGTGCCAGCAGAGAGTATACCTACGAGCAGTACTTC. Its protein product is CASREYTYEQYF.

Turning to this clonotype: A much larger clone lies a single base off, so this may be a read error. The CDR3 ends on some other residue instead of the conserved phenylalanine or tryptophan, so this is likely a read error. The CDR3 DNA sequence: TGTGCCAGCAGTTCGCCGGACAGCTATGGCTACACCTAC. This codes for CASSSPDSYGYTY. J is TRBJ1-2 and V is TRBV12-3 or TRBV12-4, with D perhaps TRBD1 (6 bases). Deletions cut 4 bases from V and 4 bases from J, with 10 bases between. This CDR3 contains 13 residues.

This clonotype has at least ten counts. The chain recombines TRBV30 with TRBJ2-3; 9 bases agree with TRBD2. Germline loops: CDR1 GTSNPN, CDR2 SVGIG (reference sequence). The CDR3 loop spans 18 amino acids. Losses at the gene ends were 0 bases for V and 3 bases for J; bases not matched to a gene: 13. The chain's CDR3 is CAWSVVGAGGLMTDTQYF. The CDR3 DNA is TGTGCCTGGAGTGTAGTTGGTGCGGGGGGGCTTATGACAGATACGCAGTATTTT.

Ten or more counts support this clonotype. One end of the junction does not line up with germline, which may come from a read error. V and J are TRBV20-1 and TRBJ2-3, with 11 bases aligning to TRBD2. There are 12 residues in the CDR3. CDR1 is DFQATT, CDR2 SNEGSKA, per germline (reference sequence). The CDR3 DNA sequence: TGCAGTGCTAGTACAGTCTCTAGCGGGGGGTTTTTT. Translating gives CSASTVSSGGFF.

This clonotype was detected a few times. In nucleotides, the CDR3 is TGTGCCAGCAGTGATAGTGGGGTAAGGTCCTACAATGAGCAGTTCTTC. This codes for CASSDSGVRSYNEQFF. V and J are TRBV6-1 and TRBJ2-1, with D unclear. The CDR3 is 16 residues long. V was trimmed by 3 bases and J by 1 base, leaving 13 bases between them. Germline CDR1 MNHNS, CDR2 SASEGT.

The chain has TRBV20-1 and TRBJ2-3; perhaps TRBD2 as D (6 bases). V was clipped by 0 bases and J by 7 bases, with 20 bases between them. Germline V lookup: CDR1 DFQATT, CDR2 SNEGSKA (reference sequence). The length of the CDR3 is 16 residues. CDR3 region: CSARDWGDWFSNTQYF. CDR3 coding DNA: TGCAGTGCTAGAGATTGGGGGGACTGGTTTAGTAATACGCAGTATTTT.

Ten or more counts support this clonotype. The chain couples TRBV5-1 to TRBJ2-3; TRBD2 matches 13 bases. Unmatched junction bases numbered 1, after V lost 4 bases and J lost 2 bases. CDR1 SGHRS and CDR2 YFSETQ come from the germline V gene. The CDR3 runs 15 residues. The CDR3: CASSGLAGATDTQYF. The CDR3, as DNA: TGCGCCAGCAGCGGACTAGCGGGGGCCACAGATACGCAGTATTTT.

This clonotype was seen ten or more times. One junction end does not reproduce the germline sequence, and a read error may be involved. The V and J genes are TRBV7-2 and TRBJ2-4; TRBD2 matches 14 bases. The CDR3 consists of 17 residues. The germline CDR1 and CDR2 sequences are SGHTA and FQGNSA. The CDR3 loop reads CASSLSTSGGARNIQYF. The CDR3 nucleotides are TGTGCCAGCAGCCTATCGACTAGCGGGGGGGCCAGAAACATTCAGTACTTC.

This clonotype was detected ten times or more. The chain links TRBV5-1 to TRBJ2-3, with unresolved D. Trimming removed 1 base at V and 4 bases at J, with 10 bases between. Germline V lookup: CDR1 SGHRS, CDR2 YFSETQ. There are 14 residues in the CDR3. Written as DNA, the CDR3 is TGCGCCAGCAGCTTGTTGCCCTCCTCAGATACGCAGTATTTT. As protein: CASSLLPSSDTQYF.